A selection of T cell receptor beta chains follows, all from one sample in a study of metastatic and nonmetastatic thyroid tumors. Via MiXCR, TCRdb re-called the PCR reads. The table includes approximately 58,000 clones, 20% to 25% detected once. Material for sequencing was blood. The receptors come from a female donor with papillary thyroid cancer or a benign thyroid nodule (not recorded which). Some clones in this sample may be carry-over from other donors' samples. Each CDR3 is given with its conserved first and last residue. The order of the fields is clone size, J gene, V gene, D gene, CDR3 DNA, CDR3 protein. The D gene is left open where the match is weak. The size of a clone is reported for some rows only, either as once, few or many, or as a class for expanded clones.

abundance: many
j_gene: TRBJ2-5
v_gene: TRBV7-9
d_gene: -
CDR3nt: TGTGCCAGCAGGCTGCTTAGCCAAGAGACCCAGTACTTC
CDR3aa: CASRLLSQETQYF

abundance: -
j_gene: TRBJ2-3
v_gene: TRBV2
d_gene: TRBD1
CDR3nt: TGTGCCAGCACCACTGGGACAGGTCCAGATACGCAGTATTTT
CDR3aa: CASTTGTGPDTQYF

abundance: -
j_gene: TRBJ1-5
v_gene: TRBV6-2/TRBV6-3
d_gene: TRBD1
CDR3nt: TGTGCCAGCAGCCGGGGACAGCCCAATCAGCCCCAGCATTTT
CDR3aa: CASSRGQPNQPQHF

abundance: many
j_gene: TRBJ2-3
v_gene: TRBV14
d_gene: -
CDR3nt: TGTGCCAGCAGCCAAGGGGGGGTTATGCCCGTCGCAGATACGCAGTATTTT
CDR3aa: CASSQGGVMPVADTQYF

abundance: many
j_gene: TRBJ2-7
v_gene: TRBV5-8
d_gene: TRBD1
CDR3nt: TGTGCCAGCAGCTTGACAGGGGGCTTTGTCAGTTACGAGCAGTACTTC
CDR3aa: CASSLTGGFVSYEQYF

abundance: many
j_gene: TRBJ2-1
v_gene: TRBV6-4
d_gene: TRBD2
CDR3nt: TGTGCCAGCAGTCAGGAGGGAGGGTCCAATGAGCAGTTCTTC
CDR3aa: CASSQEGGSNEQFF

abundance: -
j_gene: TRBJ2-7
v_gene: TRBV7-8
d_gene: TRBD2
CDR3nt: TGTGCCATCAGCTCCCGGACTAGCGGAGGAGTGGTTGCCTACGAGCAGTACTTC
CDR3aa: CAISSRTSGGVVAYEQYF

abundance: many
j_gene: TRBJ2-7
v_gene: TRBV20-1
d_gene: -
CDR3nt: TGCAGTGCCATCGTGGCAGGAGGAGGCGAGCAGTACTTC
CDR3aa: CSAIVAGGGEQYF

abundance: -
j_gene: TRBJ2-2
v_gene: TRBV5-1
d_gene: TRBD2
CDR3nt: TGCGCCAGCAGCTCGGTACTAGCGGGACAAACCGGGGAGCTGTTTTTT
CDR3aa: CASSSVLAGQTGELFF

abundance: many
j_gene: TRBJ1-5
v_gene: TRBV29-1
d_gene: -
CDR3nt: TGCAGCGTCGCCACAGGGAACTATCAGCCCCAGCATTTT
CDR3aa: CSVATGNYQPQHF

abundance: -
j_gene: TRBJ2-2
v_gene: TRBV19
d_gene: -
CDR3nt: TGCGCCAGTAGACCCAGACTCACAGGGAACACCGGGGAGCTGTTTTTT
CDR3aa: CASRPRLTGNTGELFF

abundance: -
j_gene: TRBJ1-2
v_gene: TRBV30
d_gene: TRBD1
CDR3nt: TGTCCCTGGATGGTTGGGGCCGGGAGAGGCCTTCAGGGGGACTATGGCTACACCTTC
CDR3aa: CPWMVGAGRGLQGDYGYTF

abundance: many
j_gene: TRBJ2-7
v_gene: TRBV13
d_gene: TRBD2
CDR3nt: TGTGCCAGCAGCCAAAGCGGGGCGAGCTCCTACGAGCAGTACTTC
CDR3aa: CASSQSGASSYEQYF

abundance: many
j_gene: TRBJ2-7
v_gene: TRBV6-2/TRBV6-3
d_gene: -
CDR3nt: TGTGCCAGCAGTGGGGCAGCGGATTTCTACGAGCAGTACTTC
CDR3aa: CASSGAADFYEQYF

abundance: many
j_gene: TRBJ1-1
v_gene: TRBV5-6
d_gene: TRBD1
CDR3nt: TGTGCCAGCAGCTGGACAGGGGCCGGGGGAGCTTTCTTT
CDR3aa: CASSWTGAGGAFF

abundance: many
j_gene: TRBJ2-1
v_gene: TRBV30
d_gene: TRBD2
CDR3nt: TGTGCCTCAAGGACTAGCGGAACCTACAATGAGCAGTTCTTC
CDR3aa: CASRTSGTYNEQFF

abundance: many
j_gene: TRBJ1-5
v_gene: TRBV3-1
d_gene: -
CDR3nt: TGTGCCAGCACCGCCAGCCTGGTTGGGCAGCCCCAGCATTTT
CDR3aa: CASTASLVGQPQHF

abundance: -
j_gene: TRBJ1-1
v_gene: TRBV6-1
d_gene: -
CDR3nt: TGTGCCAGCAGTGAAGGTGGGGGCGGCACTGAAGCTTTCTTT
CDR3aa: CASSEGGGGTEAFF

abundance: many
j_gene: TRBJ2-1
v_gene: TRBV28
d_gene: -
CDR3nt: TGTGCCAGCAATACTCTCCAGATTACATCCTACAATGAGCAGTTCTTC
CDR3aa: CASNTLQITSYNEQFF

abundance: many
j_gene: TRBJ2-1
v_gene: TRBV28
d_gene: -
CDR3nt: TGTGCCAGCAGTTCGGGTTTCCCCGATGAGCAGTTCTTC
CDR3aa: CASSSGFPDEQFF

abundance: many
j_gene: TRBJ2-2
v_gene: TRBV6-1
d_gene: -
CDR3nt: TGTGCCACTCTGACACCCGCGAACACCGGGGAGCTGTTTTTT
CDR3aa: CATLTPANTGELFF

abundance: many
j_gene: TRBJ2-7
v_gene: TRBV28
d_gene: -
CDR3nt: TGTGCCAGCAGCCGGGGGAGGGGGTACGAGCAGTACTTC
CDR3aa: CASSRGRGYEQYF

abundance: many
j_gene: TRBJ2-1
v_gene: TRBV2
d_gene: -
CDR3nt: TGTGCCAGCATGCCGGTTGCTAGCACCAATGAGCAGTTCTTC
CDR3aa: CASMPVASTNEQFF

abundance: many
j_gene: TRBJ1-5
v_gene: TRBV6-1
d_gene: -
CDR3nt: TGTGCCAGCAGCAACAGACCCAATCAGCCCCAGCATTTT
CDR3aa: CASSNRPNQPQHF

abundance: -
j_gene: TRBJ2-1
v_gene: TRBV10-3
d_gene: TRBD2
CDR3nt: TGTGCCATCATGTCTAGCGGGATGGCACGACAGTTCTTC
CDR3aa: CAIMSSGMARQFF

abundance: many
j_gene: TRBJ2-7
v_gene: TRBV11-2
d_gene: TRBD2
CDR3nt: TGTGCCAGCAGCCAAGTAGCGGGAGGGCCCAACTACGAGCAGTACTTC
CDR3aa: CASSQVAGGPNYEQYF

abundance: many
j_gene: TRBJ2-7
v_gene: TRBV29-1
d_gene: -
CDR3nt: TGCAGCGTTGCCTCGGGAAAGTACGAGCAGTACTTC
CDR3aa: CSVASGKYEQYF

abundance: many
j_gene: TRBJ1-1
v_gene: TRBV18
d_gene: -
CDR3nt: TGTGCCAGCTCACCACCGGGAGACACACGCGCTGAAGCTTTCTTT
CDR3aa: CASSPPGDTRAEAFF

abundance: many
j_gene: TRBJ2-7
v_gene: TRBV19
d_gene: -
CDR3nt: TGTGCCAGTAGTATAGGGTACGGCCAGGGTTCCTACGAGCAGTACTTC
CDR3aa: CASSIGYGQGSYEQYF

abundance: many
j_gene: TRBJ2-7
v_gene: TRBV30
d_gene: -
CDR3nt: TGTGCCTGGAGGAGGGACAACTACGAGCAGTACTTC
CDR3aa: CAWRRDNYEQYF

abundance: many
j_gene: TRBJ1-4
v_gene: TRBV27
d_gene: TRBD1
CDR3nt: TGTGCCAGCGGCCTGACAGGGAGGGGTGAAAAACTGTTTTTT
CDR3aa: CASGLTGRGEKLFF

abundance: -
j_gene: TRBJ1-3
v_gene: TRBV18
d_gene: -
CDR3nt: TGTGCCAGCTCACCTAAAGCGAGCTCTGGAACCACCATATATTTT
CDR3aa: CASSPKASSGTTIYF

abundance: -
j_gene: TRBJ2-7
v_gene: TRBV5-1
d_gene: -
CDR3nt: TGCGCCAGCAGCTTGGAATGGGTCTGGCTCTCCTACGAGCAGTACTTC
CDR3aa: CASSLEWVWLSYEQYF

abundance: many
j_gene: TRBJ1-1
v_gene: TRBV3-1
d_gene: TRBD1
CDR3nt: TGTGCCAGCAGCCGAACGACAGGGCGAGGGAACACTGAAGCTTTCTTT
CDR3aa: CASSRTTGRGNTEAFF

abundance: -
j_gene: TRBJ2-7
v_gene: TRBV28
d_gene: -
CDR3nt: TGTGCCAGCAGCCTTCCTGCCGGGAGCCCCTACGAGCAGTACTTC
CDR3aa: CASSLPAGSPYEQYF

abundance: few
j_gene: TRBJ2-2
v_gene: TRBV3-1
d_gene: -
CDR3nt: TGTGCCAGCAGCTCCCCCTTGACCAGGACCGGGGAGCTGTTTTTT
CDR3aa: CASSSPLTRTGELFF

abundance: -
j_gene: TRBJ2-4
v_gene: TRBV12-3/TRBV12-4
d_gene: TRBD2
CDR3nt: TGTGCCAGCAGGACTAGCGCCAAAAACATTCAGTACTTC
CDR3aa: CASRTSAKNIQYF